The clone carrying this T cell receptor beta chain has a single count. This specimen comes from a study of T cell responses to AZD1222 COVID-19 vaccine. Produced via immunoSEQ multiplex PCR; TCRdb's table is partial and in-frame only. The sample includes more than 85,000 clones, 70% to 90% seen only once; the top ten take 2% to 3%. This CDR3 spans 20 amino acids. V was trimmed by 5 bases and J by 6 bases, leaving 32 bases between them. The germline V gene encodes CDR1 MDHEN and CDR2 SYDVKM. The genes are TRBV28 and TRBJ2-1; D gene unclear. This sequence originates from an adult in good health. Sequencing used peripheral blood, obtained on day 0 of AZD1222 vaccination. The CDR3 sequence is CASSLRITGRSYLTSNEQFF. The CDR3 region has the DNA TGTGCCAGCAGTCTGCGAATTACGGGTCGTTCTTATCTTACGTCCAATGAGCAGTTCTTC.